These 15 T cell receptor beta chains were all obtained from the same sample, sequenced in a study of tumor-infiltrating lymphocytes in primary liver carcinoma. The study co-extracted DNA and RNA from about 21-30 mg of unsorted bulk tissue. Using a constant-region primer together with ProtoScript II reverse transcriptase, TCR beta cDNA was made from approximately 0.55 ug of total RNA. TCR beta libraries came from three nested multiplex PCR rounds using slightly modified ARM-PCR. The two initial PCR rounds, roughly 9 cycles each, used TRBV1-TRBV30 forward and C-beta reverse primers. TCRdb passed the multiplex PCR reads through MiXCR, listing each CDR3 protein once. This table holds 100,000 or so distinct CDR3 sequences, approximately 70% found once. Source material: liver tumor tissue from sampling region 2. Subset reported: tumor region T2, inferior pole. Receptors originate from a woman aged 55-69 years with primary liver carcinoma and hepatitis B virus infection.

A word on this clonotype: The junction differs from germline at one of its ends, possibly a read error. The chain has TRBV5-8 and TRBJ1-4; 7 nucleotides match TRBD1. Germline CDR1 reads SGHTS; CDR2 reads YDEGEE. The CDR3 length is 14 residues. For the CDR3, the DNA is TGTGTCAGCAGCTTCGACAGGGTTAATGAAAAACTGTTTTTT. Amino acids: CVSSFDRVNEKLFF.

Points on this clonotype: The junction differs from germline at one of its ends, possibly a read error. The chain uses TRBV11-3 and TRBJ2-1; TRBD2 matches 7 bases. Germline V gives CDR1 SGHNT, CDR2 YENEEA. The CDR3 spans 13 residues. The CDR3 region is CACSSRLALEQFF. The CDR3 DNA reads TGTGCCTGCAGCTCACGACTAGCACTTGAGCAGTTCTTC.

This clonotype has ten or more counts. The rearrangement links TRBV5-6 to TRBJ2-1, with 8 nucleotides matching TRBD2. Germline CDR1 and CDR2: SGHDT and YYEEEE. With 0 bases clipped from V and 3 bases from J, the junction kept 11 bases outside the gene matches. This CDR3 comprises 18 residues. The CDR3 DNA reads as TGTGCCAGCAGCTTGGCTCCGGGGGGGCGGGGAAACTACAATGAGCAGTTCTTC. Amino acids: CASSLAPGGRGNYNEQFF.

Points on this clonotype: In this CDR3 the conserved last residue, phenylalanine or tryptophan, is missing, so a read error is likely. The rearrangement joins TRBV5-6 to TRBJ2-5; 9 bases match TRBD1. The CDR3 loop spans 13 amino acids. Germline-derived CDR1 and CDR2 are SGHDT and YYEEEE. The CDR3 is CASSWDRAETQYL. For the CDR3, the DNA is TGTGCCAGCAGCTGGGACAGGGCAGAGACTCAGTACCTC.

This clonotype appeared many times. The chain joins TRBV6-1 to TRBJ1-3; no clear D. Looked up from germline, CDR1 is MNHNS and CDR2 is SASEGT. The CDR3 sequence is 15 residues long. The V and J ends lost 4 bases and 0 bases respectively, with 10 bases between them. This chain's CDR3 is CASSGNLGSGNTIYF. Written as DNA, the CDR3 is TGTGCCAGCAGTGGGAATCTCGGCTCTGGAAACACCATATATTTT.

This clonotype counts as medium-sized. V and J are TRBV29-1 and TRBJ2-7; D remains unclear. The V gene's germline CDR1 is SQVTM and CDR2 ANQGSEA. V gave up 0 bases and J gave up 6 bases, with 9 bases separating them. This CDR3 has 12 residues. The CDR3 sequence is CSVEDKGREQYF. The DNA of the CDR3 is TGCAGCGTTGAAGACAAAGGCCGCGAGCAGTACTTC.

Note on this clonotype: It is likely a read error, because the conserved phenylalanine at the end of the CDR3 is missing. J is TRBJ2-7 and V is TRBV7-9; maybe TRBD1 (5 bases). The V end was cut by 4 bases, the J end by 5 bases, with 12 bases between. CDR3 length: 13 amino acids. Germline values: CDR1 SEHNR, CDR2 FQNEAQ (reference sequence). As DNA, the CDR3 is TGTGCCAGCAGCTACCATGGGGCTCACGAGCAGTACCTC. This codes for CASSYHGAHEQYL.

This clonotype was recorded many times. The chain links TRBV7-9 to TRBJ2-7; unclear D gene. CDR1 is SEHNR, CDR2 FQNEAQ, per germline (reference sequence). The CDR3 totals 12 residues. Trimming took off 2 bases at V and 0 bases at J, with 2 bases between the two ends. The CDR3, as DNA: TGTGCCAGCAGCTTAAGCTCCTACGAGCAGTACTTC. Its translation: CASSLSSYEQYF.

Regarding this clonotype: Being one base from a much bigger clone, this may be a read error. Lacking the conserved final phenylalanine or tryptophan, this CDR3 likely reflects a read error. V is TRBV5-1 and J is TRBJ2-1; D might be TRBD2 (5 bases). The length of the CDR3 is 16 residues. V shed 0 bases and J shed 5 bases, with 15 bases lying between them. Germline V gene data show CDR1 as SGHRS and CDR2 as YFSETQ. CDR3 sequence: CASSLVPPPRDNEQFL. The CDR3 DNA follows: TGCGCCAGCAGCTTGGTGCCCCCTCCGAGGGACAATGAGCAGTTCTTA.

As concerns this clonotype: An end of the junction differs from the germline gene, which may be a read error. The chain combines TRBV11-2 with TRBJ2-3; 8 bases map to TRBD2. CDR1 and CDR2 from the germline V gene are SGHAT and FQNNGV. The CDR3 has 15 residues. DNA for the CDR3: TGTGTTAGCAGACTAGAGGCGGGAGGCACTGATACGCAGTATTTT. This sequence encodes CVSRLEAGGTDTQYF.

This chain joins TRBV28 and TRBJ2-2; perhaps D is TRBD1 or TRBD2 (6 bases each). Germline V CDR1 and CDR2: MDHEN, SYDVKM. V gave up 3 bases and J gave up 7 bases, with 21 bases separating them. CDR3 length: 17 amino acids. The CDR3 DNA is TGTGCCAGCAGTTTTCTCGGGGGCGATAGAGAAATCGGGGAGCTGTTTTTT. Protein product: CASSFLGGDREIGELFF.

The rearrangement links TRBV11-3 to TRBJ2-3; TRBD1 or TRBD2 may be the D gene (5 bases each). In germline, CDR1 is SGHNT, CDR2 YENEEA. The CDR3 has 15 residues. The CDR3 coding sequence is TGTACCGGCAGCTTATTCCAGGGAGAAGCTGGTACACAGTATTTT. Translated: CTGSLFQGEAGTQYF.

Concerning this clonotype: A read error may be the cause here, since a much bigger clone is one base away. This chain joins TRBV5-1 and TRBJ2-7; D gene uncertain. Germline lookup yields CDR1 SGHRS and CDR2 YFSETQ. The length of the CDR3 is 13 residues. CDR3 DNA: TGCGCCAGCACCTTGGCCGTGGGTTCGGAGCAGTACTTC. This sequence encodes CASTLAVGSEQYF.

This chain links TRBV11-2 with TRBJ2-3; D might be TRBD1 (5 bases). The V gene's germline CDR1 is SGHAT and CDR2 FQNNGV. Trimming took 5 bases from V and 6 from J, leaving 15 bases between them. The CDR3 has 14 residues. The CDR3 sequence: CASSLGPPTDTQYF. The CDR3 nucleotides read TGTGCCAGCAGCCTGGGGCCGCCCACGGATACGCAGTATTTT.

A remark on this clonotype: The final CDR3 position lacks the conserved phenylalanine or tryptophan, pointing to a likely read error. The chain has TRBV11-2 and TRBJ2-1; 13 positions agree with TRBD2. This CDR3 contains 17 residues. In germline, CDR1 is SGHAT, CDR2 FQNNGV. The CDR3 DNA reads as TGTGTCAGCAGCAGGAGACTAGCGGGGGGACCGTGGGATGAGCAGTTCCTC. This sequence encodes CVSSRRLAGGPWDEQFL.